This passage covers 24 T cell receptor beta chains from one sample sequenced in a study of T-cell memory formation after mild COVID-19. TCRdb reprocessed the 5' RACE reads via MiXCR and lists one record per CDR3 protein. This table holds some 86,000 distinct CDR3 sequences, 20% to 30% found once. Input material: PBMCs or a T cell subset sorted from them (not recorded which). These receptors were collected from a young man who had mild COVID-19 (a few samples of this study predate the infection). Cell type and time point are not known.

This clonotype was seen only a few times. This rearrangement joins TRBV6-2 or TRBV6-3 to TRBJ2-7; tentatively, D is TRBD1 or TRBD2 (5 bases each). CDR1 and CDR2 from the germline V gene are MNHEY and SVGEGT. The CDR3 totals 16 residues. Trimming pared 5 bases from V and 0 bases from J, leaving 17 bases between. CDR3 sequence (DNA): TGTGCCAGCAGTCGTCCGACGGGGACGAGCTCCTACGAGCAGTACGTC. It codes for CASSRPTGTSSYEQYV.

A few counts support this clonotype. The V gene is TRBV7-8, the J gene TRBJ1-2; D is undetermined. Germline-derived CDR1 and CDR2 are SGHVS and FQNEAQ. The V gene lost 1 base and the J gene lost 8 bases, with 11 bases spanning the gap. This CDR3 has 13 amino acids. CDR3 protein: CASSLDTVYGYTF. Written as DNA, the CDR3 is TGTGCCAGCAGCTTAGACACGGTCTACGGCTACACCTTC.

This clonotype was counted a few times. This sequence joins TRBV7-6 and TRBJ2-2, with TRBD2 matching 11 bases. The germline CDR1 and CDR2 sequences are SGHVS and FNYEAQ. There are 16 residues in the CDR3. The ends lost 1 base at V and 10 bases at J; junction bases unmatched: 8. CDR3 DNA: TGTGCCAGCAGCTTAGGGTTCCTAGCGGGGGGCGCGGAGCTGTTTTTT. It yields the protein CASSLGFLAGGAELFF.

This clonotype was seen a handful of times. The V call is TRBV4-1, the J call TRBJ1-5; D unresolved. Germline loops: CDR1 MGHRA, CDR2 YSYEKL. This CDR3 spans 17 amino acids. V was clipped by 0 bases and J by 0 bases, with 12 bases between them. CDR3 in DNA: TGCGCCAGCAGCCAAGATCCGTCGGGAGATAGCAATCAGCCCCAGCATTTT. Its translation is CASSQDPSGDSNQPQHF.

This clonotype was seen a handful of times. V gene TRBV4-3 combines with J gene TRBJ2-3; TRBD1 is a possible D gene (6 bases). In germline, CDR1 is LGHNA, CDR2 YSLEER. This CDR3 contains 15 residues. Trimming removed 2 bases at V and 2 bases at J, with 11 bases between. The CDR3 DNA sequence: TGCGCCAGCAGCCAATCCGGGACATCCACAGATACGCAGTATTTT. Protein sequence: CASSQSGTSTDTQYF.

The chain joins TRBV6-6 to TRBJ2-2; the match to TRBD2 covers 9 bases. Germline assignment: CDR1 MNHNY and CDR2 SVGAGI (reference sequence). This CDR3 comprises 16 residues. The ends lost 6 bases at V and 9 bases at J; junction bases unmatched: 14. This CDR3 reads CASRTPSGADARELFF. The CDR3 DNA follows: TGTGCCAGCAGGACCCCTAGCGGGGCCGATGCCCGGGAGCTGTTTTTT.

The chain recombines TRBV15 with TRBJ2-5, with D perhaps TRBD1 (5 bases). The CDR3 is 12 amino acids. Germline V lookup: CDR1 LNHNV, CDR2 YYDKDF (reference sequence). The germline V and J ends were trimmed by 1 base and 13 bases, with 13 bases remaining between them. The DNA for the CDR3 is TGTGCCACCAGCAGAGCAGGGCTTCAACCGTACTTC. It is translated as CATSRAGLQPYF.

This clonotype was seen only a few times. The genes are TRBV1 and TRBJ2-7; the table's D call TRBD1 went unverified against the DNA. TRBV1 is a pseudogene. The CDR3 has 13 residues. CDR3 sequence (DNA): TGCACCAGCATCCTCGGGGGAGACTACGAGCAGTACGTC. Translating it yields CTSILGGDYEQYV.

This chain connects TRBV4-3 to TRBJ1-5, with D possibly matching TRBD1 (5 bases). The CDR3 consists of 15 residues. The V gene's germline CDR1 is LGHNA and CDR2 YSLEER. The V gene lost 4 bases and the J gene lost 5 bases, with 15 bases spanning the gap. In nucleotides, the CDR3 is TGCGCCAGCAGCCGTACGGGGCAGGCTGATCAGCCCCAGCATTTT. This encodes CASSRTGQADQPQHF.

The V gene is TRBV11-2, the J gene TRBJ2-5; 7 nucleotides align to TRBD2. Germline V gene data show CDR1 as SGHAT and CDR2 as FQNNGV. V was pared by 2 bases and J by 5 bases, with 2 bases of the junction left unmatched. The CDR3 covers 13 residues. The CDR3 DNA is TGTGCCAGCAGCTTATGGGAGGGGGAGACCCAGTACTTC. It codes for CASSLWEGETQYF.

This chain joins TRBV15 and TRBJ1-1, with D tentatively TRBD1 (6 bases). Germline values: CDR1 LNHNV, CDR2 YYDKDF (reference sequence). The length of the CDR3 is 15 residues. V dropped 1 base and J dropped 1 base, with 10 bases sitting between them. The CDR3 coding sequence is TGTGCCACCAGCAGAGTGGGGGCAGCGAACACTGAAGCTTTCTTT. Protein sequence: CATSRVGAANTEAFF.

The V call is TRBV15, the J call TRBJ1-2; no reliable D call. CDR3 length: 14 amino acids. Trimming cost V 2 bases and J 1 base, with 8 bases left between them. CDR1 and CDR2 from the germline V gene are LNHNV and YYDKDF (reference sequence). CDR3: CATSRQENNYGYTF. The CDR3 nucleotides read TGTGCCACCAGCAGACAGGAAAATAACTATGGCTACACCTTC.

This clonotype came up many times. The chain combines TRBV7-8 with TRBJ2-3, with D possibly called TRBD1 or TRBD2 (5 bases each). V lost 7 bases to trimming and J lost 2 bases, with 16 bases between them. The CDR3 has 15 amino acids. CDR1 and CDR2 from the germline V gene are SGHVS and FQNEAQ. The CDR3 coding sequence is TGTGCCAGCACCGTAGGGACGGCCTACACAGATACGCAGTATTTT. Translation: CASTVGTAYTDTQYF.

The chain employs TRBV7-9 and TRBJ2-7; D gene uncertain. Between the trimmed V and J ends, which lost 5 bases and 3 bases, there was a span of 14 bases. CDR1 and CDR2 from the germline V gene are SEHNR and FQNEAQ (reference sequence). This CDR3 has 14 residues. CDR3 sequence: CASSPDGTSYEQYV. In DNA, the CDR3 is TGTGCCAGCAGCCCCGACGGAACCAGCTACGAGCAGTACGTC.

The gene calls are TRBV7-2 and TRBJ2-3; 8 positions agree with TRBD1. This CDR3 comprises 15 residues. The trim removed 6 bases at V and 0 bases at J, leaving 5 bases unmatched. Germline V gene lookup returns CDR1 SGHTA and CDR2 FQGNSA. The CDR3 coding sequence is TGTGCCAGCAGGTTGGGACAGGCGAGCACAGATACGCAGTATTTT. Protein: CASRLGQASTDTQYF. The variable domain in full, with the rest retrieved from reference TRBV7-2 and TRBJ2-3, is GAGVSQSPSNKVTEKGKDVELRCDPISGHTALYWYRQSLGQGLEFLIYFQGNSAPDKSGLPSDRFSAERTGGSVSTLTIQRTQQEDSAVYLCASRLGQASTDTQYFGPGTRLTVL.

In this sample, this clonotype turned up a few times. V and J are TRBV29-1 and TRBJ1-3, with D possibly matching TRBD1 (6 bases). Trimming pared 0 bases from V and 4 bases from J, leaving 10 bases between. Germline V gene lookup returns CDR1 SQVTM and CDR2 ANQGSEA. The CDR3 is 14 amino acids. The CDR3 nucleotides read TGCAGCGTTGAAGAAACAGGGACCGGAAACACCATATATTTT. Encoded protein: CSVEETGTGNTIYF.

This clonotype turned up a few times. The genes are TRBV7-9 and TRBJ1-1; 8 positions agree with TRBD1. CDR3 length equals 14 residues. V lost 8 bases and J lost 0; bases outside the gene matches: 5. Per germline, CDR1 SEHNR and CDR2 FQNEAQ (reference sequence). This CDR3 is CASFGDRLNTEAFF. As DNA, the CDR3 is TGTGCCAGCTTTGGGGACAGGTTGAACACTGAAGCTTTCTTT.

This clonotype turned up a few times. This sequence joins TRBV4-1 and TRBJ2-2; 10 bases are shared with TRBD1. CDR1 and CDR2 (germline): MGHRA, YSYEKL. The CDR3 runs to 16 residues. V was clipped by 4 bases and J by 5 bases; unmatched bases: 7. Here the CDR3 DNA reads TGCGCCAGCAGCCCCCGACAGGGGGCAAGGACCGGGGAGCTGTTTTTT. It codes for CASSPRQGARTGELFF.

This rearrangement joins TRBV29-1 to TRBJ2-2, with 7 bases that match TRBD1. The V and J ends lost 3 bases and 2 bases, in that order; junction bases with no gene match: 6. The CDR3 covers 15 residues. Germline V CDR1 and CDR2: SQVTM, ANQGSEA. In nucleotides, the CDR3 is TGCAGCGTTGAGATAGGGACAGATAACACCGGGGAGCTGTTTTTT. Amino acids: CSVEIGTDNTGELFF.

There are a few counts of this clonotype. V usage is TRBV9 and J usage is TRBJ2-3; D is unresolved. CDR1 and CDR2 from the germline V gene are SGDLS and YYNGEE. The V gene lost 3 bases and the J gene lost 5 bases, with 4 bases spanning the gap. The CDR3 contains 11 residues. The CDR3, as DNA: TGTGCCAGCAGCGGACAAGATACGCAGTATTTT. Its protein is CASSGQDTQYF.

V and J are TRBV11-2 and TRBJ2-7; perhaps TRBD2 as D (6 bases). With 0 bases removed from V and 9 bases from J, the gap between germline ends came to 9 bases. Germline V lookup: CDR1 SGHAT, CDR2 FQNNGV. The CDR3 consists of 12 residues. The CDR3, as DNA: TGTGCCAGCAGCTTAGATTCCGGGAGGCAGTACTTC. Its protein product is CASSLDSGRQYF.

The rearrangement joins TRBV20-1 to TRBJ1-5; 10 nucleotides match TRBD1. J gave up 2 bases and V 4 bases, and 20 bases lay outside the gene matches. Germline V gene lookup returns CDR1 DFQATT and CDR2 SNEGSKA (reference sequence). The CDR3 sequence is 20 residues long. The CDR3 region is CSATPDRGRDGVFGNQPQHF. In nucleotides, the CDR3 is TGCAGTGCTACGCCGGACAGGGGGAGGGATGGGGTGTTTGGCAATCAGCCCCAGCATTTT.

In its sample, this clonotype was seen many times. V usage is TRBV5-1 and J usage is TRBJ2-2; D is unresolved. The CDR3 covers 13 residues. Germline V gene data show CDR1 as SGHRS and CDR2 as YFSETQ. V was clipped by 0 bases and J by 9 bases, with 9 bases between them. DNA of the CDR3: TGCGCCAGCAGCTTGGTAGGCGGATGGGAGCTGTTTTTT. This encodes CASSLVGGWELFF.

This clonotype was seen at least ten times. J is TRBJ1-1 and V is TRBV5-5; D is unclear. The germline V gene has CDR1 SGHKS and CDR2 YYEKEE (reference sequence). The length of the CDR3 is 15 residues. The V end was cut by 0 bases, the J end by 5 bases, with 14 bases between. Here the CDR3 reads CASSLGAPGGTEAFF. The CDR3 DNA follows: TGTGCCAGCAGCTTGGGGGCGCCCGGTGGTACTGAAGCTTTCTTT.